A single sample is the source of the 16 T cell receptor beta chains below, sequenced in a study of cytomegalovirus exposure and HLA in healthy donors. Clones were read by immunoSEQ multiplex PCR, and TCRdb kept only the in-frame ones, dropping some. The table records 56,000 or so clones, around 93% of them present only once. Sequenced material: PBMCs. The origin of the receptors is a woman between 18 and 29 years old in good health and CMV-seropositive.

The chain recombines TRBV27 with TRBJ2-7; 9 nucleotides align to TRBD1. Germline-derived CDR1 and CDR2 are MNHEY and SMNVEV (reference sequence). The V gene end was trimmed by 0 bases and the J gene end by 5 bases; junction bases not matched to a gene: 8. The CDR3 has 16 amino acids. CDR3 protein: CASSLSLGQGLDEQYF. CDR3 bases: TGTGCCAGCAGTTTATCGTTGGGACAGGGTCTAGACGAGCAGTACTTC.

The V call is TRBV9, the J call TRBJ2-2; TRBD2 matches 12 bases. Trimming removed 2 bases from V and 2 bases from J; junction bases left unmatched: 4. The CDR3 spans 17 residues. Germline CDR1 and CDR2: SGDLS and YYNGEE. CDR3 amino acids: CASSVLAGGTNTGELFF. In DNA, the CDR3 is TGTGCCAGCAGCGTTCTAGCGGGGGGGACCAACACCGGGGAGCTGTTTTTT.

This rearrangement joins TRBV2 to TRBJ2-7, with D possibly TRBD1 on 5 matching bases. Looked up from germline, CDR1 is SNHLY and CDR2 is FYNNEI. V lost 7 bases and J 4 bases, leaving 11 bases between the germline ends. The CDR3 runs to 12 residues. The CDR3 spells CASKLDTYEQYF. The CDR3 DNA is TGTGCCAGCAAACTGGACACTTACGAGCAGTACTTC.

The rearrangement uses TRBV2 and TRBJ2-5; TRBD2 agrees at 11 bases. From germline, CDR1 is SNHLY and CDR2 FYNNEI. After removal of 6 bases from V and 5 bases from J, the junction contained 8 bases not matched to a gene. The CDR3 totals 15 residues. The DNA for the CDR3 is TGTGCCAGCAGGGGGGGACTAGCGGCGAGGGAGACCCAGTACTTC. This gives the protein CASRGGLAARETQYF.

The rearrangement links TRBV28 to TRBJ1-2; D uncertain. V shed 10 bases and J shed 2 bases, with 14 bases lying between them. This CDR3 is 13 amino acids long. Germline V gene data show CDR1 as MDHEN and CDR2 as SYDVKM. This chain's CDR3 is CATTGGRNYGYTF. The CDR3 bases are TGTGCCACCACTGGAGGGAGAAACTATGGCTACACCTTC.

V usage is TRBV27 and J usage is TRBJ2-5; perhaps TRBD2 as D (6 bases). This CDR3 comprises 14 residues. CDR1 and CDR2 (germline): MNHEY, SMNVEV (reference sequence). Trimming stripped 4 bases from V and 0 bases from J, with 9 bases between. The DNA of the CDR3 is TGTGCCAGCAGTTACGGGGGAAACCAAGAGACCCAGTACTTC. Protein sequence: CASSYGGNQETQYF.

The chain employs TRBV6-5 and TRBJ1-2; no clear D gene. Per germline, CDR1 MNHEY and CDR2 SVGAGI. The CDR3 is 13 residues long. Trimming stripped 3 bases from V and 1 base from J, with 6 bases between. In DNA form, the CDR3 reads TGTGCCAGCAGTTATAGTTTTAACTATGGCTACACCTTC. Amino acid sequence: CASSYSFNYGYTF.

The V call is TRBV27, the J call TRBJ2-7; 7 bases are shared with TRBD1. The CDR3 totals 16 residues. CDR1 MNHEY and CDR2 SMNVEV come from the germline V gene (reference sequence). V gave up 6 bases and J gave up 5 bases; unmatched junction bases: 16. The DNA of the CDR3 is TGTGCCAGCAGCCATAAAACAGGGGTAAGATTCGACGAGCAGTACTTC. Translated, it gives CASSHKTGVRFDEQYF.

The rearrangement uses TRBV7-6 and TRBJ2-5; no clear D. Trimming pared 2 bases from V and 6 bases from J, leaving 10 bases between. The germline V gene has CDR1 SGHVS and CDR2 FNYEAQ. The CDR3 length is 13 residues. The CDR3 sequence is CASSLPLAKTQYF. CDR3 bases: TGTGCCAGCAGCTTACCCCTGGCAAAGACCCAGTACTTC.

The V call is TRBV10-1, the J call TRBJ2-1; TRBD2 matches at 11 bases. The CDR3 sequence is 16 residues long. V lost 4 bases to trimming and J lost 5 bases; unmatched junction nucleotides: 7. Per germline, CDR1 WNHNN and CDR2 SYGVQD (reference sequence). DNA of the CDR3: TGCGCCAGCAGTGGGGAGCTAGCGGGGGGTCACAATGAGCAGTTCTTC. It yields the protein CASSGELAGGHNEQFF.

The rearrangement links TRBV6-6 to TRBJ2-1; D may be TRBD2 (5 bases). V lost 5 bases and J 8 bases, leaving 13 bases between the germline ends. Per germline, CDR1 MNHNY and CDR2 SVGAGI (reference sequence). The CDR3 extends over 13 amino acids. The CDR3 sequence: CASSGLVQYEQFF. In DNA, the CDR3 is TGTGCCAGCAGTGGACTGGTCCAGTATGAGCAGTTCTTC.

This chain uses TRBV7-3 with TRBJ2-7, with TRBD2 identical over 7 bases. This CDR3 is built from 15 residues. Germline lookup yields CDR1 SGHTA and CDR2 FQGTGA. The V gene end was trimmed by 5 bases and the J gene end by 0 bases; junction bases not matched to a gene: 7. Here the CDR3 reads CASSREASGSYEQYF. CDR3 coding DNA: TGTGCCAGCAGCCGCGAGGCTAGCGGCTCCTACGAGCAGTACTTC.

The chain combines TRBV4-1 with TRBJ2-7, with 10 bases aligning to TRBD1. The CDR3 length is 15 residues. CDR1 and CDR2 (germline): MGHRA, YSYEKL. V lost 1 base and J lost 4; bases outside the gene matches: 4. Written as DNA, the CDR3 is TGCGCCAGCAGCCAAGGGACAGGGGGATTATACGAGCAGTACTTC. It translates to CASSQGTGGLYEQYF.

This rearrangement joins TRBV11-1 to TRBJ1-4; D gene ambiguous. V lost 5 bases, J lost 0 bases, and 10 bases lay in between. Per the germline V gene, CDR1 is SGHAT and CDR2 is FQDESV (reference sequence). CDR3 length: 15 amino acids. DNA of the CDR3: TGTGCCAGCAGCCGCCGGGGAGCAACTAATGAAAAACTGTTTTTT. Translating it yields CASSRRGATNEKLFF.

The rearrangement uses TRBV19 and TRBJ1-1, with D unresolved. Germline values: CDR1 LNHDA, CDR2 SQIVND (reference sequence). V was trimmed by 7 bases and J by 3 bases, leaving 12 bases between them. This CDR3 region has 13 residues. The CDR3 loop reads CASKPLAHTEAFF. The CDR3 DNA reads as TGTGCCAGTAAACCCCTGGCTCACACTGAAGCTTTCTTT.

The V gene is TRBV4-1, the J gene TRBJ2-1; 8 bases fit TRBD1. Trimming removed 2 bases from V and 2 bases from J; junction bases left unmatched: 5. The CDR3 is 16 residues long. From germline, CDR1 is MGHRA and CDR2 YSYEKL. Written as DNA, the CDR3 is TGCGCCAGCAGCCAACCCGGGACAGGCCCCTACAATGAGCAGTTCTTC. It translates to CASSQPGTGPYNEQFF.